This TCR beta chain was recovered during a study of T cell repertoires in cytomegalovirus infection. For the study at large: In public TCR beta signatures, there were indications of both CMV infection and matching HLA type.

MiXCR, run by TCRdb on the reads, gives a single entry per CDR3 protein. The sample carries approximately 500,000 distinct CDR3 sequences, about 15% recorded once. This clonotype has ten or more counts. Its target is not known. CDR1 and CDR2 from the germline V gene are LNHDA and SQIVND (reference sequence). The CDR3 is made up of 15 amino acids. The V gene lost 5 bases and the J gene lost 4 bases, with 15 bases spanning the gap. Findings of the study overall: Summed public TCR beta family frequency identified CMV carriers bearing the relevant HLA. CMV-specific TCR beta clonotypes restricted by HLA-C dominated the ex vivo response.

The chain joins TRBV19 to TRBJ1-5; D gene uncertain. The source material was CD8+ T cells from PBMCs. The TCR sequence derives from a human donor in good health (CMV status not recorded). Some clones in this sample may be carry-over from other donors' samples. The CDR3 reads CASSLIRELNQPQHF. The CDR3 nucleotides are TGTGCCAGTAGTCTTATCCGGGAACTTAATCAGCCCCAGCATTTT.